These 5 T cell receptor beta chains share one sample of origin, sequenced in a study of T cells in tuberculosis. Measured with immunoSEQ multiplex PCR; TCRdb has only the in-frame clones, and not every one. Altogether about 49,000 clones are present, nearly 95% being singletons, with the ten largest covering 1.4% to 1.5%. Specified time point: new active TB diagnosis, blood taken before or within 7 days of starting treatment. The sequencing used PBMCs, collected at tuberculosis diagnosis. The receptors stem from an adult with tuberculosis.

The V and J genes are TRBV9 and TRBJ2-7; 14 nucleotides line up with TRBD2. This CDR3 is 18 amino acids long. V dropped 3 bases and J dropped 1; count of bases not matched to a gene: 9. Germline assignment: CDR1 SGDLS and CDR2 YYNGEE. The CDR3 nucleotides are TGTGCCAGCAGCGCGGGACTAGCGGGAGTAGGGGCATCCTACGAGCAGTACTTC. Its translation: CASSAGLAGVGASYEQYF.

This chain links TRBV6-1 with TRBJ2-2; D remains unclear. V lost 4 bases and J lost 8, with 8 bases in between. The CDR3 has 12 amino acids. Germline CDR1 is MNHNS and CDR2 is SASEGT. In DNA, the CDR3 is TGTGCCAGCAGTGCTCGGTTAGGGGAGCTGTTTTTT. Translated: CASSARLGELFF.

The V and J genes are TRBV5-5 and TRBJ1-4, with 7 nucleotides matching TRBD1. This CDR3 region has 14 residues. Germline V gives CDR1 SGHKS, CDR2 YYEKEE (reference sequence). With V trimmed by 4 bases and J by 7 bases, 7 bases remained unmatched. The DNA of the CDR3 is TGTGCCAGCAGCCCACAGGGGTTGGGTGAAAAACTGTTTTTT. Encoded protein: CASSPQGLGEKLFF. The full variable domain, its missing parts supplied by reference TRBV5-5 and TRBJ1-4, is DAGVTQSPTHLIKTRGQQVTLRCSPISGHKSVSWYQQVLGQGPQFIFQYYEKEERGRGNFPDRFSARQFPNYSSELNVNALLLGDSALYLCASSPQGLGEKLFFGSGTQLSVL.

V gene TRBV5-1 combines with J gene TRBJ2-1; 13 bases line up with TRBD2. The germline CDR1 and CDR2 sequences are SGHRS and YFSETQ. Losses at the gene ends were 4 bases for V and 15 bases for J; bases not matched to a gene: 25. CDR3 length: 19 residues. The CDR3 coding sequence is TGCGCCAGCAGCGCGCCGGGACGGACTAGCGGGAGTTTTCAGGCGATCCCGTTCTTC. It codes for CASSAPGRTSGSFQAIPFF.

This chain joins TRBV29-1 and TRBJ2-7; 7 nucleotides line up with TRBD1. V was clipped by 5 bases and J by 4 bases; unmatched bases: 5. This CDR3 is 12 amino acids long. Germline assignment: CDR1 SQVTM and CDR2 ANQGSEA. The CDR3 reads CSVRDSQYEQYF. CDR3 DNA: TGCAGCGTTCGGGACAGCCAATACGAGCAGTACTTC.